A single sample is the source of the 26 T cell receptor beta chains below, sequenced in a study of post-analysis software for immune sequencing data. TCR beta cDNA libraries included unique molecular identifiers. TCRdb redid the calling of the PCR reads with MiXCR, one entry per CDR3 protein. The sample shows hundreds of thousands of distinct CDR3 sequences, approximately 53% of them seen only once. Study-level findings and limits: TRBV segments more frequent in patients than in controls numbered roughly 5 and included TRBV5-6, TRBV5-1 and TRBV20-1.

No antigens are known for them. Sequenced material: blood. These receptors were collected from a girl aged 10 to 17 with multiple sclerosis.

A few counts support this clonotype. The gene calls are TRBV3-1 and TRBJ2-2, with D maybe TRBD1 (6 bases). CDR1 is LGHDT, CDR2 YNNKEL, per germline (reference sequence). Between the trimmed V and J ends, which lost 2 bases and 5 bases, there was a span of 9 bases. The CDR3 has 14 residues. CDR3: CASSQRTGTGELFF. The CDR3 coding sequence is TGTGCCAGCAGCCAAAGAACAGGGACCGGGGAGCTGTTTTTT.

This clonotype showed up just once. V is TRBV20-1 and J is TRBJ1-5; D not certain. Germline V gene lookup returns CDR1 DFQATT and CDR2 SNEGSKA (reference sequence). This CDR3 has 13 amino acids. Trimming shortened V by 0 bases and J by 6 bases, and 9 bases separated the two germline ends. The CDR3 sequence is CSARDHGVQPQHF. In DNA, the CDR3 is TGCAGTGCTAGAGATCATGGGGTTCAGCCCCAGCATTTT.

The chain links TRBV5-1 to TRBJ2-1, with TRBD2 as a possible D gene (5 bases). Matching the DNA end better, TRBJ2-7 makes the J call doubtful. The germline V gene encodes CDR1 SGHRS and CDR2 YFSETQ. The CDR3 consists of 15 residues. Here the CDR3 reads CASSVRAGDDYEQYF. CDR3 bases: TGCGCCAGCAGCGTGAGGGCAGGCGACGACTACGAGCAGTACTTC.

V and J are TRBV28 and TRBJ1-4; TRBD1 is a possible D gene (5 bases). The V gene lost 3 bases and the J gene lost 10 bases, with 15 bases spanning the gap. Germline V CDR1 and CDR2: MDHEN, SYDVKM. The CDR3 spans 14 residues. The CDR3 loop reads CASSFSGGSGKLFF. CDR3 in DNA: TGTGCCAGCAGTTTCTCCGGGGGGTCGGGAAAACTGTTTTTT.

This clonotype turned up a few times. The CDR3 spells CASDHKGLGYEQYF. The CDR3 DNA reads as TGTGCCAGCGACCACAAGGGCCTCGGGTACGAGCAGTACTTC. This chain links TRBV7-2 with TRBJ2-7; D unresolved. Per the germline V gene, CDR1 is SGHTA and CDR2 is FQGNSA. The V end was cut by 8 bases, the J end by 4 bases, with 18 bases between. The CDR3 has 14 amino acids.

The chain couples TRBV2 to TRBJ2-5, with 11 bases aligning to TRBD2. The J call may be incorrect, as the DNA end agrees better with TRBJ2-7. There are 16 residues in the CDR3. CDR1 SNHLY and CDR2 FYNNEI come from the germline V gene. Written as DNA, the CDR3 is TGTGCCAGCAGCTCTCTGGGACTAGCGGCGAGCTACGAGCAGTACTTC. This encodes CASSSLGLAASYEQYF.

The V gene is TRBV6-1, the J gene TRBJ2-7, with 10 bases that match TRBD1. CDR3 size: 15 residues. Trimming cost V 1 base and J 4 bases; bases outside gene matches: 4. Germline CDR1 is MNHNS and CDR2 is SASEGT. Here the CDR3 reads CASSEGDRGPYEQYF. As DNA, the CDR3 is TGTGCCAGCAGTGAAGGGGACAGGGGCCCATACGAGCAGTACTTC.

This clonotype came up a few times. The V call is TRBV25-1, the J call TRBJ2-1; D assignment may be TRBD1 or TRBD2 (5 bases each). CDR3 size: 13 residues. Germline CDR1 MGHDK, CDR2 SYGVNS. V was trimmed by 4 bases and J by 9 bases, leaving 13 bases between them. This chain's CDR3 is CASSARGSGEQFF. CDR3 coding DNA: TGTGCCAGCAGTGCACGGGGCTCTGGTGAGCAGTTCTTC.

The chain is built from TRBV5-1 and TRBJ2-1; D remains ambiguous. Trimming shortened V by 1 base and J by 4 bases, and 12 bases separated the two germline ends. Germline V gives CDR1 SGHRS, CDR2 YFSETQ. The CDR3 is 15 amino acids. The CDR3 reads CASSLFWESYNEQFF. In DNA form, the CDR3 reads TGCGCCAGCAGCTTGTTTTGGGAATCTTACAATGAGCAGTTCTTC.

This clonotype was detected once. The chain combines TRBV7-2 with TRBJ2-7; no reliable D call. V dropped 1 base and J dropped 0 bases, with 10 bases sitting between them. In germline, CDR1 is SGHTA, CDR2 FQGNSA. The CDR3 contains 15 residues. The CDR3 protein is CASSLVHGISYEQYF. The CDR3 nucleotides are TGTGCCAGCAGCTTAGTACACGGAATCTCCTACGAGCAGTACTTC.

The chain has TRBV5-1 and TRBJ2-4, with D unresolved. V gave up 3 bases and J gave up 0 bases, with 13 bases separating them. This CDR3 has 16 residues. CDR1 SGHRS and CDR2 YFSETQ come from the germline V gene. The CDR3 loop reads CASSSVSGLAKNIQYF. The CDR3 coding sequence is TGCGCCAGCAGCTCAGTATCGGGCTTAGCCAAAAACATTCAGTACTTC.

The chain links TRBV5-1 to TRBJ1-5, with TRBD1 identical over 7 bases. CDR3 length: 15 residues. Trimming at V came to 6 bases and at J to 3 bases, leaving 9 bases not matched to a gene. Germline V CDR1 and CDR2: SGHRS, YFSETQ. The CDR3 loop is CASKRGTAPNQPQHF. The CDR3 region has the DNA TGCGCCAGCAAAAGAGGGACAGCTCCCAATCAGCCCCAGCATTTT.

The rearrangement joins TRBV9 to TRBJ2-3; possibly TRBD2 for D (5 bases). V shed 8 bases and J shed 4 bases, with 20 bases lying between them. The germline V gene encodes CDR1 SGDLS and CDR2 YYNGEE. The CDR3 extends over 15 amino acids. CDR3 region: CASRKVFGMADTQYF. CDR3 nucleotide sequence: TGTGCCAGTCGGAAAGTCTTCGGGATGGCAGATACGCAGTATTTT.

The chain employs TRBV27 and TRBJ2-2; a weak D match, TRBD1 (5 bases). Per the germline V gene, CDR1 is MNHEY and CDR2 is SMNVEV (reference sequence). This CDR3 is built from 15 residues. V was clipped by 6 bases and J by 9 bases, with 20 bases between them. The CDR3 loop reads CASSQGTLRRRELFF. In DNA, the CDR3 is TGTGCCAGCAGCCAGGGAACTCTGCGCAGGCGGGAGCTGTTTTTT.

The V and J genes are TRBV20-1 and TRBJ2-1; 10 bases match TRBD2. The CDR3 is 14 residues long. The germline V gene has CDR1 DFQATT and CDR2 SNEGSKA (reference sequence). J lost 7 bases, V lost 0 bases, and 3 bases had no gene match. The CDR3 protein is CSAREGLATNEQFF. CDR3 DNA sequence: TGCAGTGCTAGAGAGGGACTAGCGACGAATGAGCAGTTCTTC.

This clonotype was counted a single time. The chain carries TRBV12-3 or TRBV12-4 and TRBJ1-1, with D maybe TRBD1 (5 bases). This CDR3 region has 13 residues. With 6 bases removed from V and 4 bases from J, the gap between germline ends came to 12 bases. The CDR3: CASRRRDGTEAFF. The CDR3 region has the DNA TGTGCCAGCAGACGCCGGGACGGCACTGAAGCTTTCTTT.

The V gene is TRBV29-1, the J gene TRBJ2-6, with 9 bases fitting TRBD2. The CDR3 has 17 residues. V lost 4 bases, J lost 2 bases, and 9 bases stayed unmatched. Germline V CDR1 and CDR2: SQVTM, ANQGSEA. The CDR3 DNA sequence: TGCAGCGTTGGGCTAGCGGGACGGAGGGCTGGGGCCAACGTCCTGACTTTC. This translates into CSVGLAGRRAGANVLTF.

This clonotype was counted a few times. The J gene is TRBJ2-7, the V gene TRBV6-5; 9 bases match TRBD1. V gave up 2 bases and J gave up 5 bases; unmatched junction bases: 7. This CDR3 region has 15 residues. CDR1 and CDR2 (germline): MNHEY, SVGAGI. The CDR3 is CASSYPGTGPHEQYF. The CDR3, as DNA: TGTGCCAGCAGTTACCCGGGGACAGGGCCCCACGAGCAGTACTTC.

The chain couples TRBV10-3 to TRBJ2-7; D is uncertain. The germline V gene encodes CDR1 ENHRY and CDR2 SYGVKD. Trimming pared 7 bases from V and 5 bases from J, leaving 18 bases between. The CDR3 has 14 residues. CDR3 loop: CAITQDPKAHEQYF. In DNA, the CDR3 is TGTGCCATCACCCAAGATCCCAAGGCTCACGAGCAGTACTTC.

The chain uses TRBV3-1 and TRBJ2-6, with D maybe TRBD2 (5 bases). The CDR3 consists of 17 residues. Between the trimmed V and J ends, which lost 3 bases and 0 bases, there was a span of 12 bases. The germline V gene has CDR1 LGHDT and CDR2 YNNKEL (reference sequence). The CDR3 region is CASSHSPGNSGANVLTF. The CDR3 nucleotides read TGTGCCAGCAGCCATTCTCCCGGGAACTCTGGGGCCAACGTCCTGACTTTC.

This clonotype has a handful of counts. The chain combines TRBV29-1 with TRBJ2-1, with 8 bases fitting TRBD1. The CDR3 length is 14 residues. J was trimmed by 3 bases and V by 1 base; bases with no gene match: 2. Looked up from germline, CDR1 is SQVTM and CDR2 is ANQGSEA. The CDR3 spells CSVEGTGNYNEQFF. The CDR3 coding sequence is TGCAGCGTTGAAGGGACAGGGAACTACAATGAGCAGTTCTTC.

V is TRBV9 and J is TRBJ1-1; 7 bases map to TRBD1. The CDR3 loop spans 15 amino acids. V lost 4 bases, J lost 6 bases, and 12 bases stayed unmatched. CDR1 and CDR2 (germline): SGDLS, YYNGEE. In nucleotides, the CDR3 is TGTGCCAGCAGCCCCCAGGGGGGTAAGAGGGCTGAAGCTTTCTTT. This sequence encodes CASSPQGGKRAEAFF.

The CDR3 DNA follows: TGTGCCAGCAGCCCTATCACAGGGGGCGTAGGGAGGACTGAAGCTTTCTTT. Residues: CASSPITGGVGRTEAFF. The chain employs TRBV6-1 and TRBJ1-1; 9 bases match TRBD1. J gave up 5 bases and V 6 bases, and 16 bases lay outside the gene matches. Germline CDR1 is MNHNS and CDR2 is SASEGT. There are 17 residues in the CDR3.

This clonotype has a handful of counts. The chain is built from TRBV7-2 and TRBJ2-5; TRBD2 matches at 12 bases. There are 15 residues in the CDR3. V lost 2 bases and J lost 5; bases outside the gene matches: 3. Germline V CDR1 and CDR2: SGHTA, FQGNSA. CDR3 sequence: CASSLLAGGPETQYF. CDR3 DNA: TGTGCCAGCAGCTTACTAGCGGGGGGGCCGGAGACCCAGTACTTC.

The chain employs TRBV10-3 and TRBJ1-2; 7 bases align to TRBD1. Germline loops: CDR1 ENHRY, CDR2 SYGVKD. CDR3 size: 16 residues. V dropped 4 bases and J dropped 0; count of bases not matched to a gene: 8. As DNA, the CDR3 is TGTGCCATCAGTGTCCGACAGGGTGAAACTAACTATGGCTACACCTTC. It is translated as CAISVRQGETNYGYTF.

The V and J genes are TRBV20-1 and TRBJ2-7, with 10 positions matching TRBD1. The length of the CDR3 is 15 residues. Germline-derived CDR1 and CDR2 are DFQATT and SNEGSKA (reference sequence). J gave up 3 bases and V 0 bases, and 5 bases lay outside the gene matches. CDR3 region: CSARDGDRGYYEQYF. The CDR3 region has the DNA TGCAGTGCTAGAGATGGGGACAGGGGATACTACGAGCAGTACTTC.